What follows are 21 T cell receptor beta chains derived from one specimen sequenced in a study of shared clonotypes between healthy human individuals. Using immunoSEQ multiplex PCR, the repertoire was profiled, and TCRdb retains in-frame clones only, with some absent. The repertoire holds a few hundred thousand clones, with around 97% as singletons. Sequencing used naive CD4+ T cells sorted from blood. The sample's subset: CD45RA+ positively selected. These receptors all come from a young woman in good health.

The chain couples TRBV28 to TRBJ2-5; no clear D. V lost 8 bases and J lost 2, with 12 bases in between. Germline V gives CDR1 MDHEN, CDR2 SYDVKM. The CDR3 sequence is 13 residues long. The CDR3 DNA sequence: TGTGCCAGCGCCTACAGTAATCAAGAGACCCAGTACTTC. Translated: CASAYSNQETQYF.

The chain is built from TRBV11-3 and TRBJ2-3; D gene uncertain. Germline V gene lookup returns CDR1 SGHNT and CDR2 YENEEA. The ends were cut back, 5 bases at V and 0 bases at J, with 12 bases in the middle. The CDR3 covers 15 residues. CDR3 residues: CASSPRSGSTDTQYF. The DNA for the CDR3 is TGTGCCAGCAGCCCCCGTTCCGGGAGCACAGATACGCAGTATTTT.

The table lists this clone with a few counts. V is TRBV19 and J is TRBJ1-1; D unclear. V was trimmed by 4 bases and J by 4 bases, leaving 13 bases between them. The CDR3 contains 14 residues. Per germline, CDR1 LNHDA and CDR2 SQIVND (reference sequence). The CDR3 is CASSSTRLITEAFF. CDR3 coding DNA: TGTGCCAGTAGTAGCACGCGACTGATCACTGAAGCTTTCTTT.

The chain recombines TRBV6-6 with TRBJ2-1; possible D gene TRBD2, 5 bases. V lost 6 bases and J lost 0, with 15 bases in between. This CDR3 has 16 residues. The germline V gene has CDR1 MNHNY and CDR2 SVGAGI (reference sequence). CDR3: CASSPRWTPSYNEQFF. The CDR3 region has the DNA TGTGCCAGCAGCCCCCGATGGACTCCCTCCTACAATGAGCAGTTCTTC.

This clone was found once. Its ends do not fully match the called genes, so a read error is possible. The CDR3 loop reads CASSQVSGQGETQYF. For the CDR3, the DNA is TGTGCCAGCAGTCAAGTGTCGGGACAGGGGGAGACCCAGTACTTC. The chain links TRBV14 to TRBJ2-5, with TRBD1 matching 10 bases. This CDR3 contains 15 residues. Per the germline V gene, CDR1 is SGHDN and CDR2 is FVKESK.

This clone was detected only once. The chain carries TRBV2 and TRBJ2-7; 7 bases line up with TRBD2. V was pared by 6 bases and J by 2 bases, with 7 bases of the junction left unmatched. Germline CDR1 reads SNHLY; CDR2 reads FYNNEI. CDR3 length: 14 amino acids. DNA of the CDR3: TGTGCCAGCAGACTAGCGACCCTGGCCTACGAGCAGTACTTC. As protein: CASRLATLAYEQYF. The whole variable domain, filled in from reference TRBV2 and TRBJ2-7, reads EPEVTQTPSHQVTQMGQEVILRCVPISNHLYFYWYRQILGQKVEFLVSFYNNEISEKSEIFDDQFSVERPDGSNFTLKIRSTKLEDSAMYFCASRLATLAYEQYFGPGTRLTVT.

The gene calls are TRBV18 and TRBJ2-7; no firm D call. With 0 bases removed from V and 2 bases from J, the gap between germline ends came to 11 bases. The V gene's germline CDR1 is KGHSH and CDR2 LQKENI. This CDR3 has 15 residues. The CDR3 sequence is CASSPPWEGTYEQYF. The CDR3 region has the DNA TGTGCCAGCTCACCACCGTGGGAAGGGACCTACGAGCAGTACTTC.

The chain has TRBV6-1 and TRBJ2-7; D remains ambiguous. With 5 bases removed from V and 3 bases from J, the gap between germline ends came to 8 bases. Germline V gives CDR1 MNHNS, CDR2 SASEGT. The CDR3 has 12 residues. CDR3 region: CASSLDGYEQYF. Here the CDR3 DNA reads TGTGCCAGCAGTCTGGATGGCTACGAGCAGTACTTC.

Points on this clone: Other nucleotide sequences from this sample produce the same CDR3. The chain uses TRBV19 and TRBJ1-3; D remains ambiguous. Germline assignment: CDR1 LNHDA and CDR2 SQIVND (reference sequence). With 5 bases removed from V and 0 bases from J, the gap between germline ends came to 8 bases. The CDR3 sequence is 14 residues long. The CDR3 sequence is CASSSGFSGNTIYF. The DNA for the CDR3 is TGTGCCAGTAGTTCGGGTTTCTCTGGAAACACCATATATTTT.

V gene TRBV29-1 combines with J gene TRBJ2-5; D not certain. CDR1 SQVTM and CDR2 ANQGSEA come from the germline V gene. Trimming removed 0 bases from V and 2 bases from J, with 10 bases in between. The CDR3 consists of 14 residues. The CDR3 nucleotides read TGCAGCGTTGAAGATTCCTGGCGGCAAGAGACCCAGTACTTC. Translated, it gives CSVEDSWRQETQYF.

Points on this clone: The junction does not match germline at one end; this may be a read error. The chain employs TRBV7-2 and TRBJ2-7; 10 bases match TRBD2. The CDR3 length is 14 residues. Germline values: CDR1 SGHTA, CDR2 FQGNSA. The CDR3 loop reads CASSLAGDSYEQYF. The CDR3 DNA is TGTGCCAGCAGCCTAGCGGGAGACTCCTACGAGCAGTACTTC.

This clone has just one count. The chain links TRBV9 to TRBJ1-3; D is perhaps TRBD1 (6 bases). Trimming removed 3 bases at V and 1 base at J, with 17 bases between. The CDR3 consists of 17 residues. CDR1 SGDLS and CDR2 YYNGEE come from the germline V gene. The DNA for the CDR3 is TGTGCCAGCAGCGCCGAACTGGGGGGCCGGTCTGGAAACACCATATATTTT. Translation: CASSAELGGRSGNTIYF.

The gene calls are TRBV7-3 and TRBJ2-1; D gene ambiguous. The length of the CDR3 is 17 residues. Germline V lookup: CDR1 SGHTA, CDR2 FQGTGA. With 5 bases removed from V and 5 bases from J, the gap between germline ends came to 22 bases. CDR3: CASSKSAGQAPNNEQFF. The CDR3, as DNA: TGTGCCAGCAGCAAATCAGCTGGGCAGGCGCCCAACAATGAGCAGTTCTTC.

The chain is built from TRBV11-2 and TRBJ1-3, with TRBD1 matching 7 bases. This CDR3 region has 13 residues. Germline V gene data show CDR1 as SGHAT and CDR2 as FQNNGV. The ends lost 7 bases at V and 4 bases at J; junction bases unmatched: 4. For the CDR3, the DNA is TGTGCCAGCACCTTGACAGGGGGAAACACCATATATTTT. The encoded protein is CASTLTGGNTIYF.

The chain has TRBV19 and TRBJ1-6; D remains unclear. The V end lost 4 bases, the J end lost 7 bases, and 11 bases lay between the germline ends. This CDR3 has 14 amino acids. The germline gives CDR1 LNHDA, CDR2 SQIVND (reference sequence). The CDR3 DNA reads TGTGCCAGTAGTACCGACGGGCTAAATTCACCCCTCCACTTT. Encoded protein: CASSTDGLNSPLHF.

The chain joins TRBV7-6 to TRBJ1-1; the D is unclear. The CDR3 covers 11 residues. Germline V gives CDR1 SGHVS, CDR2 FNYEAQ. Trimming took off 7 bases at V and 5 bases at J, with 8 bases between the two ends. The CDR3 region has the DNA TGTGCCAGCACCATGGAGACTGAAGCTTTCTTT. It yields the protein CASTMETEAFF.

The genes are TRBV5-1 and TRBJ2-1, with a weak D call TRBD2 (6 bases). The CDR3 is made up of 17 amino acids. The V and J ends lost 0 bases and 0 bases respectively, with 13 bases between them. Germline V gives CDR1 SGHRS, CDR2 YFSETQ. DNA for the CDR3: TGCGCCAGCAGCTTGGGGCGGGACGGGTTCTCCTACAATGAGCAGTTCTTC. Encoded protein: CASSLGRDGFSYNEQFF.

This rearrangement joins TRBV10-3 to TRBJ2-7; 10 bases map to TRBD1. CDR3 length equals 16 residues. V lost 5 bases, J lost 8 bases, and 15 bases stayed unmatched. From germline, CDR1 is ENHRY and CDR2 SYGVKD. This CDR3 reads CAISKGGGDRGAKQYF. DNA for the CDR3: TGTGCCATCAGTAAAGGGGGAGGGGACAGGGGCGCAAAGCAGTACTTC.

The V gene is TRBV14, the J gene TRBJ1-1, with D maybe TRBD1 (5 bases). Germline V gene lookup returns CDR1 SGHDN and CDR2 FVKESK. The V end was cut by 6 bases, the J end by 2 bases, with 16 bases between. This CDR3 comprises 15 residues. The CDR3 loop reads CASSPQGSINTEAFF. For the CDR3, the DNA is TGTGCCAGCAGTCCCCAGGGAAGCATCAACACTGAAGCTTTCTTT.

The chain joins TRBV10-2 to TRBJ1-5, with TRBD1 as a possible D gene (6 bases). V dropped 4 bases and J dropped 4 bases, with 11 bases sitting between them. Germline CDR1 WSHSY, CDR2 SAAADI. CDR3 length: 14 residues. This chain's CDR3 is CASSVVRGNQPQHF. The CDR3 DNA is TGCGCCAGCAGTGTTGTCAGGGGTAATCAGCCCCAGCATTTT.

J is TRBJ1-2 and V is TRBV6-6; D not resolved. The V and J ends lost 2 bases and 4 bases respectively, with 14 bases between them. The CDR3 extends over 15 amino acids. Germline V lookup: CDR1 MNHNY, CDR2 SVGAGI (reference sequence). The CDR3 loop reads CASSYRVESAYGYTF. The CDR3 DNA reads as TGTGCCAGCAGTTACCGCGTCGAGAGCGCCTATGGCTACACCTTC.